These 15 T cell receptor beta chains were sequenced from one sample in a study of T cell therapy after organ transplantation. TCRdb keeps only in-frame clones here, not all; method: immunoSEQ multiplex PCR. The repertoire holds about 48,000 clones, with about 95% as singletons. Their antigens remain unidentified. Material: CD8+ T cells from blood, obtained before autologous CMV-specific T cell therapy. The receptors were sampled from a human patient who had received a solid organ transplant and had CMV disease.

This chain connects TRBV7-8 to TRBJ1-6, with TRBD1 as a possible D gene (5 bases). The CDR3 is 18 amino acids. Trimming removed 1 base at V and 0 bases at J, with 13 bases between. The germline CDR1 and CDR2 sequences are SGHVS and FQNEAQ. DNA for the CDR3: TGTGCCAGCAGCTTAGTTGGCCAGGGCCTCTCCTATAATTCACCCCTCCACTTT. Its protein is CASSLVGQGLSYNSPLHF.

The V and J genes are TRBV15 and TRBJ2-7, with D tentatively TRBD2 (7 bases). This CDR3 region has 15 residues. Germline V gene lookup returns CDR1 LNHNV and CDR2 YYDKDF (reference sequence). The V end was cut by 0 bases, the J end by 4 bases, with 13 bases between. The CDR3 loop is CATSRDRGARYEQYF. The CDR3 bases are TGTGCCACCAGCAGAGACCGGGGGGCGCGTTACGAGCAGTACTTC.

Written as DNA, the CDR3 is TGTGCCAGCAGCCAAGATTACGGCTATGGCTACACCTTC. It encodes CASSQDYGYGYTF. This chain joins TRBV14 and TRBJ1-2; no definite D call. V lost 0 bases to trimming and J lost 4 bases, with 6 bases between them. Germline V gene data show CDR1 as SGHDN and CDR2 as FVKESK. CDR3 size: 13 residues.

The chain employs TRBV6-5 and TRBJ2-5, with D tentatively TRBD1 (5 bases). With 5 bases removed from V and 14 bases from J, the gap between germline ends came to 18 bases. The length of the CDR3 is 12 residues. Germline-derived CDR1 and CDR2 are MNHEY and SVGAGI. As DNA, the CDR3 is TGTGCCAGCAGTGTTACGGGCAGGGCCATCTACTTC. It yields the protein CASSVTGRAIYF.

The J gene is TRBJ1-2, the V gene TRBV7-2; a possible D gene is TRBD1 (5 bases). Germline-derived CDR1 and CDR2 are SGHTA and FQGNSA. The germline V and J ends were trimmed by 1 base and 0 bases, with 9 bases remaining between them. The CDR3 is 15 residues long. The CDR3, as DNA: TGTGCCAGCAGCTTAGGGGGGAACGCTAACTATGGCTACACCTTC. Amino acids: CASSLGGNANYGYTF.

This sequence joins TRBV2 and TRBJ1-5, with no clear D. Trimming shortened V by 1 base and J by 3 bases, and 7 bases separated the two germline ends. CDR1 and CDR2 from the germline V gene are SNHLY and FYNNEI. The CDR3 consists of 14 residues. The CDR3 nucleotides read TGTGCCAGCAGTGAAGGAGCGGTCAATCAGCCCCAGCATTTT. Residues: CASSEGAVNQPQHF.

The J gene is TRBJ1-2, the V gene TRBV6-1, with 8 nucleotides matching TRBD1. The CDR3 consists of 15 residues. Trimming cost V 4 bases and J 4 bases; bases outside gene matches: 8. Per germline, CDR1 MNHNS and CDR2 SASEGT. The CDR3 DNA is TGTGCCAGCAGTGTATGGACAGGGAATGCCTATGGCTACACCTTC. This encodes CASSVWTGNAYGYTF.

There are a few counts of this clone. The J gene is TRBJ2-7, the V gene TRBV13; tentatively, D is TRBD1 (6 bases). V was cut by 5 bases and J by 6 bases, with 17 bases left in between. This CDR3 region has 14 residues. Germline V CDR1 and CDR2: PRHDT, FYEKMQ (reference sequence). CDR3 sequence: CASSPEGQWSEQYF. The CDR3 bases are TGTGCCAGCAGCCCAGAGGGACAATGGTCCGAGCAGTACTTC.

The V call is TRBV19, the J call TRBJ2-5, with 12 bases aligning to TRBD2. The V segment lost 5 bases and the J segment 4 bases; nucleotides outside the gene matches: 5. The V gene's germline CDR1 is LNHDA and CDR2 SQIVND (reference sequence). CDR3 length: 15 amino acids. The chain's CDR3 is CASSLTSGGLETQYF. For the CDR3, the DNA is TGTGCCAGTAGTCTGACTAGCGGGGGTTTAGAGACCCAGTACTTC.

V gene TRBV27 combines with J gene TRBJ1-2, with D hard to call. The germline gives CDR1 MNHEY, CDR2 SMNVEV (reference sequence). Trimming took 1 base from V and 0 from J, leaving 15 bases between them. CDR3 length: 17 residues. The CDR3 bases are TGTGCCAGCAGTTTATTCCCCCAGGCACCTGCTAACTATGGCTACACCTTC. It is translated as CASSLFPQAPANYGYTF.

The V and J genes are TRBV19 and TRBJ2-7; TRBD1 aligns across 7 bases. V trimming: 3 bases; J trimming: 2 bases; junction bases outside the gene matches: 4. Germline assignment: CDR1 LNHDA and CDR2 SQIVND (reference sequence). The CDR3 is 14 residues long. In nucleotides, the CDR3 is TGTGCCAGTAGTATGCGGACAGGCACCTACGAGCAGTACTTC. Protein sequence: CASSMRTGTYEQYF.

This chain links TRBV4-1 with TRBJ2-2; D tentatively fits TRBD1 or TRBD2 (5 bases each). From germline, CDR1 is MGHRA and CDR2 YSYEKL. This CDR3 spans 13 amino acids. Trimming removed 7 bases from V and 4 bases from J, with 10 bases in between. CDR3 DNA sequence: TGCGCCAGCAACATTGGGGGCACCGGGGAGCTGTTTTTT. Translating it yields CASNIGGTGELFF.

The DNA for the CDR3 is TGTGCCAGCAGGTTCCGGGACAGCCCGGGCCCTATCGAGCAGTACTTC. Its protein is CASRFRDSPGPIEQYF. The chain employs TRBV5-4 and TRBJ2-7, with TRBD1 identical over 7 bases. Trimming cost V 5 bases and J 6 bases; bases outside gene matches: 17. Germline CDR1 is SGHNT and CDR2 is YYREEE (reference sequence). There are 16 residues in the CDR3.

V is TRBV13 and J is TRBJ2-1; 14 bases line up with TRBD2. The CDR3 sequence is 19 residues long. V lost 5 bases to trimming and J lost 8 bases; unmatched junction nucleotides: 17. From germline, CDR1 is PRHDT and CDR2 FYEKMQ (reference sequence). The CDR3 DNA is TGTGCCAGCAGCCCGGGCGGCCTGTGGGGACTAGCGGGAGATGATGAGCAGTTCTTC. Translated: CASSPGGLWGLAGDDEQFF.

CDR3 in amino acids: CASSVVPARSNQPQHF. The CDR3 nucleotides read TGTGCCAGCAGTGTGGTCCCGGCCAGAAGCAATCAGCCCCAGCATTTT. This chain joins TRBV2 and TRBJ1-5; D unclear. From germline, CDR1 is SNHLY and CDR2 FYNNEI. CDR3 length: 16 residues. V lost 4 bases and J lost 1, with 14 bases in between.